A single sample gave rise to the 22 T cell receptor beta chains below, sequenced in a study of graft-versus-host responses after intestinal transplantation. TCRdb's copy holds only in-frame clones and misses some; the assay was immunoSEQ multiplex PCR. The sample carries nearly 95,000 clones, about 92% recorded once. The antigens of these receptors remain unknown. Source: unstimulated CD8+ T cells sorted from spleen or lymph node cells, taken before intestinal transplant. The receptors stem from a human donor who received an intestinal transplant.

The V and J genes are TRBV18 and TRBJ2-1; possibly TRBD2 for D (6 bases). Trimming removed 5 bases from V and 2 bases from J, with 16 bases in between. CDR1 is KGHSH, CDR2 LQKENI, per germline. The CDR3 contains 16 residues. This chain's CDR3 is CASSSASSGAYNEQFF. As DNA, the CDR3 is TGTGCCAGCTCATCCGCGTCTTCGGGGGCCTACAATGAGCAGTTCTTC.

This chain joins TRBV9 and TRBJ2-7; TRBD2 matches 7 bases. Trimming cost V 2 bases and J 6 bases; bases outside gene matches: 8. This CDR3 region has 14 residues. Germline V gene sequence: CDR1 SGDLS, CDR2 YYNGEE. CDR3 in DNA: TGTGCCAGCAGCGTTGGGACGGGAGGAGGCGAGCAGTACTTC. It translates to CASSVGTGGGEQYF.

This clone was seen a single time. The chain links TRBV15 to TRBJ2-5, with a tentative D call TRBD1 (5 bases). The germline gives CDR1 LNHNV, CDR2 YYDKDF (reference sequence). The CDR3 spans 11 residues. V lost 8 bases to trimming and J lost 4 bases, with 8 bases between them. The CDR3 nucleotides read TGTGCCACCCGACAGACAGAGACCCAGTACTTC. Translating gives CATRQTETQYF.

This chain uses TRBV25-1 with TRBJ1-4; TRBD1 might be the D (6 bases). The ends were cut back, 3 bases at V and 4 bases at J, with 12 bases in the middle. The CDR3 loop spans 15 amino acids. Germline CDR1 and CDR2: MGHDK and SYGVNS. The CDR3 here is CASSESGELNEKLFF. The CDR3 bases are TGTGCCAGCAGTGAGTCAGGGGAACTTAATGAAAAACTGTTTTTT.

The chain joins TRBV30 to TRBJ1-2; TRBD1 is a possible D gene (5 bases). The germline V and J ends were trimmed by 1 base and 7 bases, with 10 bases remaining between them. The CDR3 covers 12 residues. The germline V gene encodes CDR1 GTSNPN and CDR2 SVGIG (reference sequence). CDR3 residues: CAWSGRGSGYTF. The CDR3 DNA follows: TGTGCCTGGAGTGGTAGGGGCTCTGGCTACACCTTC.

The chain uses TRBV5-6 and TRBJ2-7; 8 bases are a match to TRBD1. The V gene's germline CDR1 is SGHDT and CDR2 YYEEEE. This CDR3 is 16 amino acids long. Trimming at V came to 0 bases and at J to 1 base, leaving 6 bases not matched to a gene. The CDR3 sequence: CASSLAGDRLSYEQYF. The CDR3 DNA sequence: TGTGCCAGCAGCTTGGCCGGGGACAGGCTATCCTACGAGCAGTACTTC.

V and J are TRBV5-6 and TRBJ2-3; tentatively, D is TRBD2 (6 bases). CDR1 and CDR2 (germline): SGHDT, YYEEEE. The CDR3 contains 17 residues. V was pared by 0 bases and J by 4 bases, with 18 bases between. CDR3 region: CASSLAGVVITADTQYF. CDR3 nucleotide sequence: TGTGCCAGCAGCTTGGCGGGGGTCGTCATTACGGCAGATACGCAGTATTTT.

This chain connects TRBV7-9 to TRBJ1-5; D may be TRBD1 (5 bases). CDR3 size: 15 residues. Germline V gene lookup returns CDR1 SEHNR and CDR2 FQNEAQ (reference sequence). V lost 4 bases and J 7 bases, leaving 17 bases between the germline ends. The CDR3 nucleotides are TGTGCCAGCAGCTCGGCGGCAGGGAGGCGCCAGCCCCAGCATTTT. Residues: CASSSAAGRRQPQHF.

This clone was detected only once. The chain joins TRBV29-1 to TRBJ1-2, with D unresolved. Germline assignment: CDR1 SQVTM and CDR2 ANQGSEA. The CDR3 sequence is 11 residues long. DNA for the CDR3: TGCAGTGTAGAGACTAACTATGGCTACACCTTC. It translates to CSVETNYGYTF.

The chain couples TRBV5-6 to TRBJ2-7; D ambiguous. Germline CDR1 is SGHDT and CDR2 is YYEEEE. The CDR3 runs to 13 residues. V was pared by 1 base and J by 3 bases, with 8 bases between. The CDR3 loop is CASSLPSGYEQYF. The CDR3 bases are TGTGCCAGCAGCTTGCCGAGTGGCTACGAGCAGTACTTC.

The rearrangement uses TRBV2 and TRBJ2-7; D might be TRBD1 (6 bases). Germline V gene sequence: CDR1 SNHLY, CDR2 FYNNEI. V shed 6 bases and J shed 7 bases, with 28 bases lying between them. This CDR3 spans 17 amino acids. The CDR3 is CASSPSGVGHQWREQYF. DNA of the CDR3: TGTGCCAGCAGCCCTTCAGGGGTGGGACACCAATGGAGGGAGCAGTACTTC.

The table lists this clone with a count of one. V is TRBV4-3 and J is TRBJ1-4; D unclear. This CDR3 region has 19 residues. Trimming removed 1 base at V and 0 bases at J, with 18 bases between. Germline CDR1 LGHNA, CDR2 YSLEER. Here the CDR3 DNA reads TGCGCCAGCAGCCAAGGACCCGTCTCGGGTCCCTCAACTAATGAAAAACTGTTTTTT. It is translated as CASSQGPVSGPSTNEKLFF.

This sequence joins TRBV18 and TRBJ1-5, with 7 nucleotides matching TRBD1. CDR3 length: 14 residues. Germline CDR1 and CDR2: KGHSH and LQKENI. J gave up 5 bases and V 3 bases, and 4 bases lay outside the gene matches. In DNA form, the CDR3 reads TGTGCCAGCTCACCCGGGACAGACTATCAGCCCCAGCATTTT. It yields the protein CASSPGTDYQPQHF.

The CDR3 sequence: CASINKGDGYTF. The CDR3 DNA reads TGTGCCAGCATCAATAAGGGGGATGGCTACACCTTC. The chain links TRBV7-2 to TRBJ1-2; weak D call: TRBD1 (6 bases). In germline, CDR1 is SGHTA, CDR2 FQGNSA. There are 12 residues in the CDR3. Deletions cut 7 bases from V and 6 bases from J, with 12 bases between.

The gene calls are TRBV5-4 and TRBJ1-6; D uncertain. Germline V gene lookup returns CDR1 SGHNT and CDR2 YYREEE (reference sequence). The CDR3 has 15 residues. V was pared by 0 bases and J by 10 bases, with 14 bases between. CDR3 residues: CASSLGEWLGSPLHF. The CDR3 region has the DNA TGTGCCAGCAGCTTGGGGGAGTGGCTGGGGTCACCCCTCCACTTT. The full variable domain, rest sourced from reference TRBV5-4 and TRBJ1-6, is ETGVTQSPTHLIKTRGQQVTLRCSSQSGHNTVSWYQQALGQGPQFIFQYYREEENGRGNFPPRFSGLQFPNYSSELNVNALELDDSALYLCASSLGEWLGSPLHFGNGTRLTVT.

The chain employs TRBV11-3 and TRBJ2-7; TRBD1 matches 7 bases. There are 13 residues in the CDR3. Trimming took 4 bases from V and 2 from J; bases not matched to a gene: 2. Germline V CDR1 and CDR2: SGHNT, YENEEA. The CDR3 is CASSWQGAYEQYF. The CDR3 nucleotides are TGTGCCAGCAGCTGGCAGGGGGCCTACGAGCAGTACTTC.

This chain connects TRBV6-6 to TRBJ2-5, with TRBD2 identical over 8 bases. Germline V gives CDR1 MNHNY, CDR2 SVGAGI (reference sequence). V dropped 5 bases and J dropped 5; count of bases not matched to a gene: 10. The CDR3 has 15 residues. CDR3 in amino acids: CASSGGSGVRETQYF. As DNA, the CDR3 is TGTGCCAGCAGTGGGGGTAGCGGGGTTAGGGAGACCCAGTACTTC.

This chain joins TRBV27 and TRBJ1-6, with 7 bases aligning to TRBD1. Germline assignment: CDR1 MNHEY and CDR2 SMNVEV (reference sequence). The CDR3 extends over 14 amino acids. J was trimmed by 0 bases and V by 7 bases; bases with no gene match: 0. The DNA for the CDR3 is TGTGCCAGCAAGGGGGCCTCCTATAATTCACCCCTCCACTTT. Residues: CASKGASYNSPLHF.

CDR3 in DNA: TGTGCCAGTCAGACAGGGAACAATGAGCAGTTCTTC. It translates to CASQTGNNEQFF. This sequence joins TRBV27 and TRBJ2-1; 7 nucleotides line up with TRBD1. The V gene end was trimmed by 9 bases and the J gene end by 5 bases; junction bases not matched to a gene: 4. The germline gives CDR1 MNHEY, CDR2 SMNVEV (reference sequence). This CDR3 region has 12 residues.

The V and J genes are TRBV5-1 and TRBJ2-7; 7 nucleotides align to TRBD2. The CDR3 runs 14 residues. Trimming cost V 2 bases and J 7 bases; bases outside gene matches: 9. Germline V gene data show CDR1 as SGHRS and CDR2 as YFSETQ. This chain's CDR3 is CASSFSGGWGEQYF. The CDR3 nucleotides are TGCGCCAGCAGCTTTTCGGGGGGATGGGGAGAGCAGTACTTC.

The CDR3 region is CASSPHGGSSYEQYF. CDR3 nucleotide sequence: TGTGCCAGCTCCCCTCATGGAGGGAGCTCCTACGAGCAGTACTTC. The genes are TRBV9 and TRBJ2-7, with D perhaps matching TRBD2 (6 bases). CDR1 is SGDLS, CDR2 YYNGEE, per germline. Trimming removed 7 bases from V and 0 bases from J, with 17 bases in between. This CDR3 has 15 amino acids.

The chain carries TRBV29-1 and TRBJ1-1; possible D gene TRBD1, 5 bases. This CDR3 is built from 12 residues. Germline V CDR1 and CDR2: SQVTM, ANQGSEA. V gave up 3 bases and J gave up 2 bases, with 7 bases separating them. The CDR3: CSVDQGNTEAFF. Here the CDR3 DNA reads TGCAGCGTTGACCAGGGAAACACTGAAGCTTTCTTT.